These 29 T cell receptor beta chains were sequenced from one sample in a study of post-analysis software for immune sequencing data. Unique molecular identifiers were present in the TCR beta cDNA libraries. From the PCR reads, TCRdb called clonotypes with MiXCR, one entry per CDR3 protein. The sample lists 180,000 or so distinct CDR3 sequences, 29% occurring once. Antigens of these TCRs are unknown. Study-wide results and caveats: Several TRBV segments (TRBV5-6, TRBV5-1 and TRBV20-1 among them) occurred more frequently in patients than in controls.

Sequencing used blood. The receptors shown here come from a girl aged 2-17 years with multiple sclerosis.

This clonotype was observed many times. Its ends do not fully match the called genes, so a read error is possible. The chain uses TRBV7-7 and TRBJ2-7; TRBD2 might be the D (5 bases). Germline assignment: CDR1 SSHAT and CDR2 FNYEAQ (reference sequence). The CDR3 length is 15 residues. The CDR3 sequence is CASSLLPEVSYEQYF. In DNA form, the CDR3 reads TGTGCTAGCAGCTTATTACCGGAGGTATCCTACGAGCAGTACTTC.

Ten or more counts support this clonotype. This chain joins TRBV6-5 and TRBJ1-2, with D tentatively TRBD1 (5 bases). Germline CDR1 MNHEY, CDR2 SVGAGI. V was shortened by 7 bases and J by 5 bases, with 14 bases between the two germline ends. The CDR3 length is 13 residues. DNA of the CDR3: TGTGCCAGCAAGTCGGGGCCCTTTTATGGCTACACCTTC. This gives the protein CASKSGPFYGYTF.

Regarding this clonotype: This may arise from a read error, as a much more abundant clone is one base away. The chain is built from TRBV4-1 and TRBJ2-1; the D is unclear. The J call may be mistaken, given a closer DNA end match to TRBJ2-7. The CDR3 length is 13 residues. Germline V gives CDR1 MGHRA, CDR2 YSYEKL. The CDR3 loop reads CASSQDLRNEQYF. CDR3 bases: TGCGCCAGCAGCCAAGATCTCAGGAATGAGCAGTACTTC.

The CDR3 region has the DNA TGCAGCGATCAAAGTCAGGGACTCACTGGCTACACCTTC. The encoded protein is CSDQSQGLTGYTF. The J gene is TRBJ1-2, the V gene TRBV29-1; the D gene is possibly TRBD1 (5 bases). Germline CDR1 reads SQVTM; CDR2 reads ANQGSEA. The length of the CDR3 is 13 residues. Trimming cost V 7 bases and J 7 bases, with 19 bases left between them.

This clonotype was seen many times. The chain has TRBV29-1 and TRBJ2-3, with D perhaps TRBD2 (6 bases). CDR1 SQVTM and CDR2 ANQGSEA come from the germline V gene. V lost 4 bases and J 2 bases, leaving 7 bases between the germline ends. The CDR3 is 12 amino acids. CDR3 DNA sequence: TGCAGCGTTGGGGAGGACACAGATACGCAGTATTTT. Amino acids: CSVGEDTDTQYF.

About this clonotype itself: At one end, the junction sequence differs from germline, possibly due to a read error. The CDR3 sequence is CASSSSDRVREKRFF. The CDR3 nucleotides are TGTGCCAGCAGTTCCTCCGACAGGGTTCGGGAAAAACGGTTTTTT. The chain joins TRBV12-3 or TRBV12-4 to TRBJ1-4; 7 bases line up with TRBD1. The CDR3 covers 15 residues.

The chain employs TRBV6-6 and TRBJ1-5; D possibly corresponds to TRBD1 (6 bases). V was cut by 6 bases and J by 7 bases, with 16 bases left in between. This CDR3 spans 14 amino acids. Looked up from germline, CDR1 is MNHNY and CDR2 is SVGAGI (reference sequence). CDR3 DNA: TGTGCCAGCAGGATACAGGGAATTGGCCAGCCCCAGCATTTT. Encoded protein: CASRIQGIGQPQHF.

This chain uses TRBV21-1 with TRBJ1-2; the D segment call TRBD1 is taken from the table without a DNA check. TRBV21-1 is a pseudogene. The CDR3 consists of 17 residues. The DNA of the CDR3 is TGTGCCAGCAGCCACCCCCCCGGACAGGGGGGGTCCTATGGCTACACCTTC. It translates to CASSHPPGQGGSYGYTF.

This clonotype has a count of ten or more. The rearrangement uses TRBV9 and TRBJ2-7; 9 bases map to TRBD1. V lost 3 bases to trimming and J lost 0 bases; unmatched junction nucleotides: 4. The CDR3 extends over 15 amino acids. Per the germline V gene, CDR1 is SGDLS and CDR2 is YYNGEE. The CDR3 sequence is CASSADRGFSYEQYF. CDR3 bases: TGTGCCAGCAGCGCTGACAGGGGGTTCTCCTACGAGCAGTACTTC.

The chain employs TRBV12-3 or TRBV12-4 and TRBJ1-3; D is ambiguous. The V and J ends lost 7 bases and 0 bases respectively, with 7 bases between them. The CDR3 covers 13 residues. The CDR3 region is CASKKGSGNTIYF. In DNA form, the CDR3 reads TGTGCCAGCAAAAAGGGCTCTGGAAACACCATATATTTT.

The chain couples TRBV27 to TRBJ2-3; 9 positions agree with TRBD2. Germline assignment: CDR1 MNHEY and CDR2 SMNVEV (reference sequence). V shed 5 bases, J shed 5 bases, and the junction held 8 bases outside the gene matches. CDR3 length: 15 residues. CDR3 nucleotides: TGTGCCAGCAGTCCATCGACTAGCGGTCTAGATACGCAGTATTTT. Protein sequence: CASSPSTSGLDTQYF.

This clonotype was detected a few times. The chain links TRBV2 to TRBJ1-6; 8 bases are a match to TRBD1. V was pared by 7 bases and J by 7 bases, with 21 bases of the junction left unmatched. The V gene's germline CDR1 is SNHLY and CDR2 FYNNEI. The CDR3 is 19 residues long. This CDR3 is CASKTATGASIRDNSPLHF. CDR3 coding DNA: TGTGCCAGCAAGACGGCGACAGGGGCCTCAATACGAGACAATTCACCCCTCCACTTT.

This clonotype was seen repeatedly, ten times or more. This rearrangement joins TRBV3-1 to TRBJ2-3, with 10 bases identical to TRBD2. The CDR3 has 15 residues. CDR1 LGHDT and CDR2 YNNKEL come from the germline V gene (reference sequence). V was clipped by 0 bases and J by 6 bases; unmatched bases: 3. CDR3 DNA: TGTGCCAGCAGCCAAGATAAGGGACTAGCGGATACGCAGTATTTT. It yields the protein CASSQDKGLADTQYF.

The table lists this clonotype with many counts. V usage is TRBV5-1 and J usage is TRBJ1-6; 7 bases are shared with TRBD1. The CDR3 has 15 amino acids. The trim removed 4 bases at V and 5 bases at J, leaving 6 bases unmatched. The V gene's germline CDR1 is SGHRS and CDR2 YFSETQ. The CDR3 bases are TGCGCCAGCAGCGTCGAACAGGGGAATAATTCACCCCTCCACTTT. It is translated as CASSVEQGNNSPLHF.

This clonotype was detected once. The chain links TRBV7-8 to TRBJ2-2; D perhaps matches TRBD2 (5 bases). Germline CDR1 reads SGHVS; CDR2 reads FQNEAQ. The CDR3 has 14 amino acids. Trimming cost V 5 bases and J 4 bases, with 11 bases left between them. CDR3 in amino acids: CASSTGKSTGELFF. CDR3 coding DNA: TGTGCCAGCAGCACCGGGAAGTCCACCGGGGAGCTGTTTTTT.

At least ten counts were recorded for this clonotype. The rearrangement joins TRBV20-1 to TRBJ2-7; possibly TRBD2 for D (5 bases). The germline CDR1 and CDR2 sequences are DFQATT and SNEGSKA (reference sequence). CDR3 size: 14 residues. Trimming removed 0 bases from V and 4 bases from J, with 13 bases in between. As DNA, the CDR3 is TGCAGTGCTAGAGAGACGGGGAAGGAGTACGAGCAGTACTTC. Amino acid sequence: CSARETGKEYEQYF.

In its sample, this clonotype was seen many times. V gene TRBV28 combines with J gene TRBJ2-7; perhaps TRBD1 as D (6 bases). Deletions cut 7 bases from V and 0 bases from J, with 13 bases between. CDR3 length: 14 residues. In germline, CDR1 is MDHEN, CDR2 SYDVKM. As DNA, the CDR3 is TGTGCCAGCAACGAAGGGGGAGCCTCCTACGAGCAGTACTTC. Amino acid sequence: CASNEGGASYEQYF. Combining the CDR3 with reference TRBV28 and TRBJ2-7 gives the whole variable domain DVKVTQSSRYLVKRTGEKVFLECVQDMDHENMFWYRQDPGLGLRLIYFSYDVKMKEKGDIPEGYSVSREKKERFSLILESASTNQTSMYLCASNEGGASYEQYFGPGTRLTVT.

This clonotype was detected ten times or more. The chain has TRBV5-6 and TRBJ2-6, with 9 bases identical to TRBD1. Germline-derived CDR1 and CDR2 are SGHDT and YYEEEE. This CDR3 has 17 amino acids. V gave up 0 bases and J gave up 2 bases; unmatched junction bases: 3. The CDR3 region is CASSLVGTGTGANVLTF. The CDR3 DNA follows: TGTGCCAGCAGCTTGGTGGGGACAGGGACTGGGGCCAACGTCCTGACTTTC.

Notes on this clonotype: A much larger clone sits a single nucleotide away, making a read error possible. The chain carries TRBV29-1 and TRBJ2-1; D is perhaps TRBD2 (6 bases). The DNA end lines up better with TRBJ2-7; the J call may be wrong. The CDR3 is made up of 16 amino acids. From germline, CDR1 is SQVTM and CDR2 ANQGSEA. Written as DNA, the CDR3 is TGCAGCGTTCCCCCCCAAGGAGGGAGCGGCTACAATGAGCAGTACTTC. Encoded protein: CSVPPQGGSGYNEQYF.

In regard to this clonotype: Being one base from a much bigger clone, this may be a read error. The J gene is TRBJ2-1, the V gene TRBV5-1; no firm D call. Germline lookup yields CDR1 SGHRS and CDR2 YFSETQ. The CDR3 runs 14 residues. The CDR3 spells CASSPTASSNEKFF. The CDR3, as DNA: TGCGCCAGCAGCCCCACCGCCTCGTCGAATGAGAAGTTCTTC. The complete variable domain, with remaining parts taken from reference TRBV5-1 and TRBJ2-1, reads KAGVTQTPRYLIKTRGQQVTLSCSPISGHRSVSWYQQTPGQGLQFLFEYFSETQRNKGNFPGRFSGRQFSNSRSEMNVSTLELGDSALYLCASSPTASSNEKFFGPGTRLTVL.

This chain connects TRBV2 to TRBJ1-2, with 8 positions matching TRBD1. Germline assignment: CDR1 SNHLY and CDR2 FYNNEI. CDR3 length equals 14 residues. V was pared by 8 bases and J by 7 bases, with 12 bases of the junction left unmatched. The CDR3 is CASPGTGIGCGYTF. The CDR3 DNA follows: TGTGCCAGCCCGGGGACAGGCATCGGGTGTGGCTACACCTTC.

This clonotype has only one observation. One junction end does not reproduce the germline sequence, and a read error may be involved. J is TRBJ1-1 and V is TRBV5-1; TRBD1 is a possible D gene (5 bases). The CDR3 runs 14 residues. Germline CDR1 reads SGHRS; CDR2 reads YFSETQ. The CDR3 loop reads CANSPGTVNAEAFF. In DNA form, the CDR3 reads TGCGCCAACAGCCCCGGGACGGTGAACGCTGAAGCTTTCTTT.

There are many counts of this clonotype. The chain recombines TRBV20-1 with TRBJ1-2, with a possible D match to TRBD1 (5 bases). The CDR3 spans 14 residues. V lost 6 bases to trimming and J lost 4 bases, with 18 bases between them. Germline loops: CDR1 DFQATT, CDR2 SNEGSKA (reference sequence). CDR3 DNA: TGCAGTGCCCCCCACGGGTACAGGAGCTATGGCTACACCTTC. Amino acid sequence: CSAPHGYRSYGYTF.

The genes are TRBV5-1 and TRBJ2-3, with D perhaps matching TRBD1 or TRBD2 (5 bases each). CDR1 is SGHRS and CDR2 is YFSETQ in the germline V gene. CDR3 length: 15 amino acids. Trimming removed 7 bases from V and 2 bases from J, with 17 bases in between. CDR3 protein: CASRIGGISTDTQYF. Written as DNA, the CDR3 is TGCGCCAGCCGTATTGGGGGAATCTCCACAGATACGCAGTATTTT.

The chain couples TRBV6-5 to TRBJ2-4; a possible D gene is TRBD1 (6 bases). The J call could be wrong; TRBJ2-5 is a better fit for the DNA end. Per germline, CDR1 MNHEY and CDR2 SVGAGI. The CDR3 has 15 amino acids. The CDR3 nucleotides are TGTGCCAGCTCGTCCTGGGGACACTCCCAAGAGACCCAGTACTTC. Translated: CASSSWGHSQETQYF.

The CDR3: CASSLRGGTEAFF. CDR3 nucleotide sequence: TGTGCCAGCAGCCTTAGGGGGGGGACTGAAGCTTTCTTT. The chain couples TRBV5-6 to TRBJ1-1, with a possible D match to TRBD1 (6 bases). This CDR3 is built from 13 residues. V dropped 4 bases and J dropped 5 bases, with 12 bases sitting between them. Germline lookup yields CDR1 SGHDT and CDR2 YYEEEE.

Regarding this clonotype: Possible read error: a much larger clone is one base away. The J gene is TRBJ2-4, the V gene TRBV18; 15 bases match TRBD2. The J call may be faulty, since TRBJ2-7 better matches the DNA end. CDR1 KGHSH and CDR2 LQKENI come from the germline V gene. The CDR3 loop spans 19 amino acids. CDR3 residues: CASSPQPTGLAGGTYEQYF. The CDR3 DNA reads TGTGCCAGCTCACCCCAGCCAACGGGACTAGCGGGAGGTACCTACGAGCAGTACTTC.

This clonotype was seen a handful of times. The chain employs TRBV3-1 and TRBJ1-5; 7 bases agree with TRBD1. Trimming removed 2 bases from V and 9 bases from J; junction bases left unmatched: 19. CDR3 length: 18 residues. CDR1 and CDR2 (germline): LGHDT, YNNKEL (reference sequence). CDR3 coding DNA: TGTGCCAGCAGCCAATTTGCCCCCCAGGGGGATGGGGAGCTGCCCCAGCATTTT. It yields the protein CASSQFAPQGDGELPQHF.

Of note for this clonotype: Just one base apart from a much larger clone, this may be a read error. The chain carries TRBV20-1 and TRBJ1-5; D uncertain. Per the germline V gene, CDR1 is DFQATT and CDR2 is SNEGSKA (reference sequence). The CDR3 runs 13 residues. With 5 bases removed from V and 3 bases from J, the gap between germline ends came to 11 bases. The CDR3 DNA sequence: TGCAGTGCTGGGTCGTCTCACAATCAGCCCCAGCATTTT. This translates into CSAGSSHNQPQHF.